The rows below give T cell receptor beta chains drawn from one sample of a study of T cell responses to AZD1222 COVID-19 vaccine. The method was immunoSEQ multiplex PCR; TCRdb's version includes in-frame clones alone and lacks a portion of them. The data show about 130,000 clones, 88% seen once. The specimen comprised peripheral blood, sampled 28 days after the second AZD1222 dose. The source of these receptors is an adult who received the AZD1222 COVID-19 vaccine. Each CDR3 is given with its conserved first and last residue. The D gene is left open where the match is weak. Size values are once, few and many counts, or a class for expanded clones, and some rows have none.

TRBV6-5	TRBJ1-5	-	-	TGTGCCAGCACCCTACCCCCTAATCAGCCCCAGCATTTT	CASTLPPNQPQHF
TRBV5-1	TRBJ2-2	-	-	TGCGCCAGCAGCTTTGGACCCACGCCCGTGGAGCTGTTTTTT	CASSFGPTPVELFF
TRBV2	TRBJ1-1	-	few	TGTGCCAGCAGTCCCGACCAGAACACTGAAGCTTTCTTT	CASSPDQNTEAFF
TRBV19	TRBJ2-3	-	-	TGTGCCAGTAGTACAGGGGCCGGAGATACGCAGTATTTT	CASSTGAGDTQYF
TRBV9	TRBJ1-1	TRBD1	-	TGTGCCAGCAGCGTCTTGGACAGGGGGCATACTGAAGCTTTCTTT	CASSVLDRGHTEAFF
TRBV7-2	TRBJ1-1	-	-	TGTGCCAGCAGCTTAGGTACAGGGACTGAAGCTTTCTTT	CASSLGTGTEAFF
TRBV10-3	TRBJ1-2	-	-	TGTGCCATCAGTGATGGAGGGAGGGGAGATGGCTACACCTTC	CAISDGGRGDGYTF
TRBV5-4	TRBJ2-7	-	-	TGTGCCAGCAGCCCGGGTGGAGGGTCATCGCCTTACTACGAGCAGTACTTC	CASSPGGGSSPYYEQYF
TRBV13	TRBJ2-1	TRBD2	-	TGTGCCAGCAGCTTTATAGGGACTAGCCCCAACAATGAGCAGTTCTTC	CASSFIGTSPNNEQFF
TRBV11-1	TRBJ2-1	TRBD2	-	TGTGCCAGCAGAGTGTTAGCGGGGGGGGCCCCTGAGCAGTTCTTC	CASRVLAGGAPEQFF
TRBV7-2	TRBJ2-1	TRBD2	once	TGTGCCAGCAGCTTAGGTAGCGGGGGGGCGTATGAGCAGTTCTTC	CASSLGSGGAYEQFF
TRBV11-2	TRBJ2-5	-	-	TGTGCCAGCAGCTTCAACACCCAAGAGACCCAGTACTTC	CASSFNTQETQYF
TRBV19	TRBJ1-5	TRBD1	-	TGTGCCAGTAGTTTCCCGGACAGGGGGAGACAGCCCCAGCATTTT	CASSFPDRGRQPQHF
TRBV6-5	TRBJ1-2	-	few	TGTGCCAGCAGTTACTCGAAGGGTTTCGGGTATGGCTACACCTTC	CASSYSKGFGYGYTF
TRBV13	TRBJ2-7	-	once	TGTGCCAGCAGCTCTTTCAGTGGCCAGGGACGGGGGTACGAGCAGTACTTC	CASSSFSGQGRGYEQYF
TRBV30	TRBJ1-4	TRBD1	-	TGTGCCTGGAGCCGAGGACAGGCTTGGGGTGAAAAACTGTTTTTT	CAWSRGQAWGEKLFF
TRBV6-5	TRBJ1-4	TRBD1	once	TGTGCCAGCAGCACGGGGACAGGGGGAAAAAAACTGTTTTTT	CASSTGTGGKKLFF
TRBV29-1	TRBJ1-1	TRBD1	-	TGCAGCGTTGAAGGGGGACAGGGGACTGAAGCTTTCTTT	CSVEGGQGTEAFF
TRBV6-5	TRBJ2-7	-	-	TGTGCCAGCAGTTACTCTATGGGTCAGGCGGCCTACGAGCAGTACTTC	CASSYSMGQAAYEQYF
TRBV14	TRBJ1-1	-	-	TGTGCCAGCAGCCAAGGGACAGCATACACTGAAGCTTTCTTT	CASSQGTAYTEAFF
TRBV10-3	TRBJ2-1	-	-	TGTGCCATCAGGGTTTCGGGGGCGGGTTCCTACAATGAGCAGTTCTTC	CAIRVSGAGSYNEQFF
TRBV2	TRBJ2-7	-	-	TGTGCCAGCAGACCGGGACCCTGGAGCTCCTACGAGCAGTACTTC	CASRPGPWSSYEQYF
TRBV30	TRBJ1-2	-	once	TGTGCCTGGAGTGCCTCTGCCTCTTATGGCTACACCTTC	CAWSASASYGYTF
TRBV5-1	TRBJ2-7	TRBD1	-	TGCGCCAGCAGCAAAGGACAGGGGGCCTACGAGCAGTACTTC	CASSKGQGAYEQYF
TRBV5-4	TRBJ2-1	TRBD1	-	TGTGCCAGCAGCGGCCGGGACAGGGGATTGGTAAATGAGCAGTTCTTC	CASSGRDRGLVNEQFF
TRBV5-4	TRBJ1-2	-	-	TGTGCCAGCAGCTTATGGGACATCTATTCGGCAGGCTATGGCTACACCTTC	CASSLWDIYSAGYGYTF
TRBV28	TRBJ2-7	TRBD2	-	TGTGCCAGCAGCATTCCCGGGACTAGCGGGAGGGAGGAGCAGTACTTC	CASSIPGTSGREEQYF
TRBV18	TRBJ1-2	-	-	TGTGCCAGCTCACCACCGGGGAAGGGGAACTATGGCTACACCTTC	CASSPPGKGNYGYTF
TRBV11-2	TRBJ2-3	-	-	TGTGCCAGCAGCTTAGGGATTTGGGACACAGATACGCAGTATTTT	CASSLGIWDTDTQYF
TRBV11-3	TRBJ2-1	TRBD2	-	TGTGCCAGCAGCTTAGAGGGAGGGCCCTACAATGAGCAGTTCTTC	CASSLEGGPYNEQFF